Presented here are 10 T cell receptor beta chains from one specimen sequenced in a study of blood T cell repertoires in COVID-19. Repertoires were generated with immunoSEQ multiplex PCR, while TCRdb's copy carries only in-frame clones and drops some. In the table there are roughly 290,000 clones, about 85% of which are singletons. Sequenced input: peripheral blood. The receptors here all came from a human donor with COVID-19, enrolled during active disease. The donor label of this sample is uncertain.

V gene TRBV5-1 combines with J gene TRBJ2-5; TRBD1 aligns across 7 bases. The CDR3 length is 14 residues. Losses at the gene ends were 2 bases for V and 1 base for J; bases not matched to a gene: 2. CDR1 and CDR2 from the germline V gene are SGHRS and YFSETQ. The chain's CDR3 is CASSFGQVQETQYF. Written as DNA, the CDR3 is TGCGCCAGCAGCTTTGGACAGGTCCAAGAGACCCAGTACTTC.

The V gene is TRBV5-1, the J gene TRBJ1-2, with D tentatively TRBD1 (6 bases). The ends were cut back, 0 bases at V and 7 bases at J, with 16 bases in the middle. CDR1 is SGHRS and CDR2 is YFSETQ in the germline V gene. The CDR3 contains 15 residues. CDR3 DNA: TGCGCCAGCAGCTTGGTACAGGGAATTAGTTCTGGCTACACCTTC. It codes for CASSLVQGISSGYTF.

The CDR3 region is CASSMFGTEAFF. The CDR3 DNA reads as TGTGCCAGTAGTATGTTCGGGACAGAAGCTTTCTTT. The chain carries TRBV19 and TRBJ1-1, with D maybe TRBD1 (6 bases). With 3 bases removed from V and 8 bases from J, the gap between germline ends came to 10 bases. The CDR3 is made up of 12 amino acids. Germline CDR1 and CDR2: LNHDA and SQIVND (reference sequence). Using reference TRBV19 and TRBJ1-1 for the parts outside the CDR3, the full variable domain is DGGITQSPKYLFRKEGQNVTLSCEQNLNHDAMYWYRQDPGQGLRLIYYSQIVNDFQKGDIAEGYSVSREKKESFPLTVTSAQKNPTAFYLCASSMFGTEAFFGQGTRLTVV.

The chain uses TRBV9 and TRBJ2-1; 9 bases align to TRBD2. The CDR3 is 15 amino acids. The germline gives CDR1 SGDLS, CDR2 YYNGEE. V was pared by 3 bases and J by 7 bases, with 8 bases of the junction left unmatched. CDR3 amino acids: CASSGLAGEVNEQFF. Written as DNA, the CDR3 is TGTGCCAGCAGCGGTTTAGCGGGAGAGGTTAATGAGCAGTTCTTC.

This chain connects TRBV18 to TRBJ2-2; TRBD2 agrees at 13 bases. CDR3 length: 17 residues. Germline V gene data show CDR1 as KGHSH and CDR2 as LQKENI. V lost 6 bases, J lost 0 bases, and 4 bases stayed unmatched. This chain's CDR3 is CASSRGLAGTNTGELFF. The CDR3 bases are TGTGCCAGCTCCCGGGGACTAGCGGGAACGAACACCGGGGAGCTGTTTTTT.

This sequence joins TRBV3-1 (or the pseudogene TRBV3-2) and TRBJ1-5; TRBD1 is a possible D gene (6 bases). CDR3 size: 14 residues. Germline V lookup: CDR1 LGHDT, CDR2 YNNKEL (reference sequence). Between the trimmed V and J ends, which lost 1 base and 7 bases, there was a span of 11 bases. The CDR3 region is CASSQVQGRQPQHF. The CDR3 DNA reads as TGTGCCAGCAGCCAAGTACAGGGTCGGCAGCCCCAGCATTTT.

This clone was seen only a few times. The V and J genes are TRBV14 and TRBJ2-5; TRBD2 matches 11 bases. Per germline, CDR1 SGHDN and CDR2 FVKESK. V gave up 0 bases and J gave up 7 bases; unmatched junction bases: 13. This CDR3 contains 18 residues. Here the CDR3 reads CASSQDVAGGPPGGTQYF. CDR3 nucleotides: TGTGCCAGCAGCCAAGACGTAGCGGGAGGGCCACCGGGAGGGACCCAGTACTTC.

The CDR3 sequence is CASSQDQAYEQYF. The CDR3, as DNA: TGTGCCAGCAGCCAAGACCAGGCCTACGAGCAGTACTTC. The J gene is TRBJ2-7, the V gene TRBV4-2; D gene uncertain. The germline V gene has CDR1 LGHNA and CDR2 YNFKEQ. Deletions cut 0 bases from V and 2 bases from J, with 5 bases between. The CDR3 consists of 13 residues.

This chain connects TRBV5-4 to TRBJ1-4, with D unresolved. Trimming shortened V by 3 bases and J by 13 bases, and 10 bases separated the two germline ends. This CDR3 has 11 residues. The germline gives CDR1 SGHNT, CDR2 YYREEE (reference sequence). The CDR3 sequence: CASSSGEGLFF. The CDR3 bases are TGTGCCAGCAGCTCCGGGGAGGGACTGTTTTTT.

The chain joins TRBV6-1 to TRBJ2-3; D unresolved. Germline V lookup: CDR1 MNHNS, CDR2 SASEGT. V was clipped by 2 bases and J by 0 bases, with 9 bases between them. This CDR3 has 15 amino acids. The DNA of the CDR3 is TGTGCCAGCAGTGAACTGCGCGGAAGCACAGATACGCAGTATTTT. Its translation: CASSELRGSTDTQYF.